This T cell receptor (beta chain) was identified during a study of PD-1 blockade in classical Hodgkin lymphoma. Study-wide results and caveats: Although disease activity or prior therapy may be involved, causes of the repertoire differences remain undefined. Complete responders started with a diversity level that resembled newly diagnosed patients at baseline. By cycle point C4D1, TCR diversity had risen significantly in CD4+ cells (but not CD8+ cells).

Looked up from germline, CDR1 is LNHNV and CDR2 is YYDKDF (reference sequence). Unmatched junction bases numbered 9, after V lost 11 bases and J lost 3 bases. This CDR3 has 13 amino acids. Each patient experienced a relapse that followed autologous stem cell transplantation, and brentuximab vedotin exposure varied. The data were produced by immunoSEQ multiplex PCR, yet TCRdb's version contains in-frame clones alone and is incomplete. The table has 20,000 to 25,000 clones, roughly 78% seen once. For this clone: Its specificity is not known.

This rearrangement joins TRBV15 to TRBJ2-5; 7 positions match TRBD1. The receptor comes from a human donor with classical Hodgkin lymphoma. The sample consisted of peripheral blood mononuclear cells (PBMCs), taken before the second cycle of nivolumab. The CDR3 DNA sequence: TGTGCCGCAACGGACAGGATGGAAGAGACCCAGTACTTC. It codes for CAATDRMEETQYF.